The clone carrying this T cell receptor beta chain was picked up many times. The antigen is not known. The source of the sample is a study of regulatory T cells in long-lasting Graves disease. Study-wide findings and caveats: Patients with persistent disease showed a bias toward TRBV28, TRBJ1-2 and TRBJ2-5. Only peripheral blood was studied, not thyroid tissue.

Time point noted: newly diagnosed GD, antithyroid drugs for less than 3 months. Isolated PBMC RNA provided the starting material for the TCR library. In germline, CDR1 is SGHRS, CDR2 YFSETQ. This CDR3 contains 13 residues. The ends were cut back, 4 bases at V and 3 bases at J, with 8 bases in the middle. Construction of TCR beta libraries relied on iRepertoire HTBI primers and on Arm-PCR targeting CDR3 regions. TCRdb reprocessed the multiplex PCR reads via MiXCR and lists one record per CDR3 protein. The data contain approximately 390,000 distinct CDR3 sequences, about a sixth of them seen just once; the ten biggest clones take up 20% to 25%. The same specimen was also included in a second study, on T cells in Graves' hyperthyroidism and ophthalmopathy. From that report: Diagnoses rested on clinical symptoms, serum thyroxine and TRAb, thyroid ultrasound and orbital computed tomography.

Sequenced material: peripheral blood mononuclear cells (PBMCs), taken at new diagnosis, from a patient treated with antithyroid drugs. The rearrangement uses TRBV5-1 and TRBJ2-4; no firm D call. The sequence was obtained from a woman aged 18-29 years with Graves disease. The CDR3 is CASSPLDKNIQYF. The CDR3 DNA is TGCGCCAGCAGCCCCCTAGACAAAAACATTCAGTACTTC.